Detailed here is one T cell receptor (beta chain). Its recognized antigen is unknown. No much larger clonotype is one base removed from it; base qualities were not supplied. Trimming costs V 0 bases and J 0 bases, and their ends lie 6 bases apart. Reading from cysteine to phenylalanine, the CDR3 counts 14 amino acids. Of the read, only the CDR3 DNA is kept; its 42 bases are in frame from base 1. CDR1 is given as SGHNT and CDR2 as YYREEE, both from the germline V gene (reference sequence). This entry belongs to a study of Tregs in tolerant kidney transplant recipients (dated by TCRdb to about 2019). Study-level background: Transplants used related donors with nonmyeloablative bone marrow transplantation; mixed chimerism was transient in the human trials. TCRbeta sequencing was used in the study to identify donor-specific regulatory T cells before combined kidney and bone marrow transplantation, and the identified cells were then tracked after transplant. The full study reports these points: Expanding Tregs with activated donor B cells appeared to identify the most biologically relevant and donor-specific TCRbeta repertoire. Because only a small number of patients were included, the study had limitations, and the results will need to be validated in larger populations as well as under other immunosuppression protocols. In tolerant patients, donor-specific Tregs expanded more than Tregs overall, which suggests antigen-driven rather than nonspecific expansion. Biological reproducibility was not directly addressed, though technical replication error appeared minimal. Because the PCR primers were changed over time for some patients, nucleotide-level comparison could not be performed across the samples from those patients.

Genomic DNA was extracted from sorted cells with the QIAGEN DNeasy Blood and Tissue Kit for TCRbeta CDR3 sequencing. Through immunoSEQ, high-throughput TCRbeta CDR3 sequencing was done commercially, including PCR amplification with internal controls and bias correction. From the authors' description of their analysis: A unique productive TCRbeta sequence was defined by the CDR3 nucleotide sequence when primers matched, and otherwise by the CDR3 amino acid sequence together with the Vbeta and Jbeta genes. To correct for sorting error, sequences found in more than one sorted population at a frequency ratio of 2:1 or less were discarded, and the remaining shared sequences were assigned to the population with the higher frequency. A sequence counted as donor-reactive if, in CFSE-low cells, the sequence had a frequency of at least 0.01% and was expanded at least 5-fold compared with unstimulated cells. Repertoire divergence was quantified by Jensen-Shannon divergence calculated from the top 100 TCRbeta sequences ranked by frequency. For samples with multiple sequencing runs, sorting error was corrected separately for each run before the runs were pooled. TCRdb provides this immuneACCESS table in a form limited to in-frame rearrangements. Some clones are lacking; in checked studies, under half of them reflect an unresolved V gene, and why the rest are absent is not known. V, J and clone size are those of that table, while D and trimming were read from the DNA. Counted in this sample were more than 60,000 clones; approximately 85% of them appeared once. The ten largest clones represent roughly 2.2% of the sample.

According to the study, the label for this sample's time point signals: blood sample drawn before combined kidney and bone marrow transplant. Thawed PBMCs were FACS-sorted into unstimulated Tregs (CD4+CD25+CD127-), CD4+ non-Tregs (CD4+CD25-), CD4 cells and CD8 cells. Prior to Treg sorting, thawed PBMCs were rested overnight with roughly 200 IU/ml IL-2 at 37 degrees C. Patients were several combined kidney and bone marrow transplant recipients from the ITN036ST trial, and only these trial subjects had samples available. Healthy control blood was separated into PBMCs by Ficoll density gradient and cryopreserved, and patient PBMCs were collected both before and after transplant.

The rearrangement joined TRBV5-4 to TRBJ1-1; TRBD1 is possibly the D segment (5 matching bases). The TCR originated in a human donor who received a combined kidney and bone marrow transplant. The specimen comprised Tregs from blood, sampled before the transplant. Here the CDR3 is given as CASSLGGMNTEAFF. The sequenced DNA: TGTGCCAGCAGCTTGGGGGGCATGAACACTGAAGCTTTCTTT. Extended through the reference TRBV5-4 and TRBJ1-1 proteins, this CDR3 yields the full variable domain: ETGVTQSPTHLIKTRGQQVTLRCSSQSGHNTVSWYQQALGQGPQFIFQYYREEENGRGNFPPRFSGLQFPNYSSELNVNALELDDSALYLCASSLGGMNTEAFFGQGTRLTVV.